This TCR beta chain was sequenced in a study of blood T cell repertoires in COVID-19. CDR3 length: 14 residues. Per the germline V gene, CDR1 is SGHTA and CDR2 is FQGNSA. The ends lost 5 bases at V and 2 bases at J; junction bases unmatched: 6. This table comes from immunoSEQ multiplex PCR, and its TCRdb copy is limited to in-frame clones, with some not included. The profile shows hundreds of thousands of clones, 85% to 90% of them singletons. Symptom resolution, clearance, or two negative PCRs marked donors in Cohort 3 as recovered. The sequenced sample consisted of PBMCs or T cells enriched from blood (not recorded which). The rearrangement joins TRBV7-2 to TRBJ2-7, with 7 positions matching TRBD1. This clonotype originated in a man aged 25 to 45 who had recovered from COVID-19. CDR3 sequence reads: CASSLGTDPYEQYF. The CDR3 DNA sequence: TGTGCCAGCAGCCTCGGGACAGATCCCTACGAGCAGTACTTC.